A single sample gave rise to the 11 T cell receptor beta chains below, sequenced in a study of T cells in Graves' hyperthyroidism and ophthalmopathy. Using RNA transcripts as the source, TCR beta CDR3 regions were amplified. The primer set for the first-round RT-PCR of the TCR CDR3 was HTBI. Each CDR3 protein is one row after TCRdb ran MiXCR on the multiplex PCR reads. Of approximately 530,000 distinct CDR3 sequences listed, 15% to 20% are singletons. The sample consisted of blood. The receptors derive from a man aged 35 to 55 with Graves' ophthalmopathy.

This clonotype was counted only a few times. The rearrangement links TRBV5-6 to TRBJ1-2; tentatively, D is TRBD1 (5 bases). Germline-derived CDR1 and CDR2 are SGHDT and YYEEEE. The germline V and J ends were trimmed by 5 bases and 3 bases, with 20 bases remaining between them. CDR3 length: 16 amino acids. Here the CDR3 DNA reads TGTGCCAGCAGTTTCCACCACCAGCGGGGGTACTATGGCTACACCTTC. It is translated as CASSFHHQRGYYGYTF.

V and J are TRBV28 and TRBJ1-6, with 10 bases matching TRBD1. Per germline, CDR1 MDHEN and CDR2 SYDVKM. The CDR3 spans 16 residues. The junction had 7 bases not matched to a gene; V was cut back by 3 bases and J by 8 bases. In nucleotides, the CDR3 is TGTGCCAGCAGTTTTGGCGGGACAGGGGTTGATTCACCCCTCCACTTT. This encodes CASSFGGTGVDSPLHF. Full variable domain (missing parts from reference TRBV28 and TRBJ1-6): DVKVTQSSRYLVKRTGEKVFLECVQDMDHENMFWYRQDPGLGLRLIYFSYDVKMKEKGDIPEGYSVSREKKERFSLILESASTNQTSMYLCASSFGGTGVDSPLHFGNGTRLTVT.

This clonotype has a handful of counts. V and J are TRBV19 and TRBJ1-3; D is uncertain. This CDR3 comprises 15 residues. Germline V gene sequence: CDR1 LNHDA, CDR2 SQIVND (reference sequence). Trimming cost V 5 bases and J 0 bases, with 11 bases left between them. CDR3 region: CASSPLQSSGNTIYF. CDR3 nucleotide sequence: TGTGCCAGTAGTCCCCTGCAGTCCTCTGGAAACACCATATATTTT. The full variable domain, rest sourced from reference TRBV19 and TRBJ1-3, is DGGITQSPKYLFRKEGQNVTLSCEQNLNHDAMYWYRQDPGQGLRLIYYSQIVNDFQKGDIAEGYSVSREKKESFPLTVTSAQKNPTAFYLCASSPLQSSGNTIYFGEGSWLTVV.

The chain combines TRBV7-9 with TRBJ2-4; D uncertain. This CDR3 contains 15 residues. Germline CDR1 and CDR2: SEHNR and FQNEAQ (reference sequence). Trimming took 2 bases from V and 3 from J, leaving 11 bases between them. As DNA, the CDR3 is TGTGCCAGCAGCTTACAGAACTGGGACAAAAACATTCAGTACTTC. Translated, it gives CASSLQNWDKNIQYF.

This clonotype was observed many times. In DNA form, the CDR3 reads TGTGCCAGCAGCTTAAGGGGGTTGAGGGCCGAGCAGTACTTC. Amino acids: CASSLRGLRAEQYF. This chain connects TRBV7-2 to TRBJ2-7; D may be TRBD1 (6 bases). The V and J ends lost 2 bases and 6 bases respectively, with 14 bases between them. Germline V gene data show CDR1 as SGHTA and CDR2 as FQGNSA. This CDR3 has 14 amino acids.

This clonotype was counted only a few times. The chain joins TRBV28 to TRBJ1-1; D not certain. The CDR3 spans 14 residues. V was shortened by 2 bases and J by 4 bases, with 11 bases between the two germline ends. Germline-derived CDR1 and CDR2 are MDHEN and SYDVKM. The CDR3 loop is CASSLGIPPTEAFF. CDR3 in DNA: TGTGCCAGCAGTTTAGGGATTCCCCCCACTGAAGCTTTCTTT.

V usage is TRBV4-1 and J usage is TRBJ2-1; D may be TRBD2 (6 bases). Per germline, CDR1 MGHRA and CDR2 YSYEKL. V lost 0 bases, J lost 8 bases, and 8 bases lay in between. This CDR3 comprises 13 residues. The CDR3 DNA follows: TGCGCCAGCAGCCAAGATTCGGGAGATGAGCAGTTCTTC. Residues: CASSQDSGDEQFF.

The sample holds many counts of this clonotype. The CDR3 DNA follows: TGCGCCAGCAGCCAACCTAGGGGGGACAGGGGAGGTAATCAGCCCCAGCATTTT. This sequence encodes CASSQPRGDRGGNQPQHF. The V and J genes are TRBV4-1 and TRBJ1-5; 10 bases fit TRBD1. CDR3 length equals 18 residues. Germline V CDR1 and CDR2: MGHRA, YSYEKL. V was pared by 2 bases and J by 4 bases, with 11 bases of the junction left unmatched.

There are many counts of this clonotype. The chain combines TRBV6-2 or TRBV6-3 with TRBJ1-2; D is perhaps TRBD1 (5 bases). From germline, CDR1 is MNHEY and CDR2 SVGEGT. The CDR3 spans 14 residues. V dropped 5 bases and J dropped 6 bases, with 16 bases sitting between them. This CDR3 is CASSLAGEGDGYTF. The CDR3 DNA reads TGTGCCAGCAGTCTCGCAGGAGAAGGGGATGGCTACACCTTC.

This clonotype was picked up a small number of times. This rearrangement joins TRBV10-1 to TRBJ2-1; D is perhaps TRBD1 or TRBD2 (5 bases each). This CDR3 is built from 15 residues. V lost 4 bases and J 7 bases, leaving 17 bases between the germline ends. The germline CDR1 and CDR2 sequences are WNHNN and SYGVQD (reference sequence). CDR3 sequence: CASSVSRGAGNEQFF. The CDR3 DNA reads as TGCGCCAGCAGTGTGTCGAGGGGCGCAGGGAATGAGCAGTTCTTC.

This clonotype showed up just a few times. This chain joins TRBV10-3 and TRBJ2-7, with D perhaps TRBD1 (6 bases). Germline CDR1 and CDR2: ENHRY and SYGVKD. Trimming took 6 bases from V and 7 from J, leaving 13 bases between them. The CDR3 has 12 residues. This CDR3 reads CAIRRGTGEQYF. CDR3 sequence (DNA): TGTGCCATCAGGAGGGGGACGGGGGAGCAGTACTTC.